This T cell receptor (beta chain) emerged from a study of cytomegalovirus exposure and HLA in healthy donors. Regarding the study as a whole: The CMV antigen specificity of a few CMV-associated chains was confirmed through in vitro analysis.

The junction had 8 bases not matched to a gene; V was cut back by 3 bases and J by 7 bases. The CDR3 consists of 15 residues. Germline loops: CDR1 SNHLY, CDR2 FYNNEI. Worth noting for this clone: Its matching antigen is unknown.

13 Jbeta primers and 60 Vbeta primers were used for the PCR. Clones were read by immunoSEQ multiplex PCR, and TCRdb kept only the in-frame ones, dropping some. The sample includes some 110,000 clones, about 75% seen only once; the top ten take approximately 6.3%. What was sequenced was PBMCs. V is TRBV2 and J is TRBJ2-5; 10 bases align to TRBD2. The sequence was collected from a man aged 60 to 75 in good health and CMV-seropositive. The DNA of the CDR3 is TGTGCCAGCAGTGAGTTAGCGGGGGGCCCAGGGACCCAGTACTTC. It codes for CASSELAGGPGTQYF.